These 28 T cell receptor beta chains were all obtained from the same sample, sequenced in a study of T cells after yellow fever vaccination. TCRdb re-derived calls from the 5' RACE reads in MiXCR, one entry per CDR3 protein. The table has 200,000 or so distinct CDR3 sequences, over 6.5% seen once. The input for sequencing was CD4+ T cells sorted from PBMCs, taken on the day of the yellow fever booster vaccination. The receptors were gathered from a man aged 25 to 45 who received the YFV17D yellow fever vaccine.

This clonotype occurred many times. The chain employs TRBV7-2 and TRBJ2-5; 8 bases are a match to TRBD2. Germline V gene sequence: CDR1 SGHTA, CDR2 FQGNSA. Trimming at V came to 2 bases and at J to 4 bases, leaving 6 bases not matched to a gene. The CDR3 has 15 amino acids. CDR3 DNA: TGTGCCAGCAGCTTAAATAGCGGGGTTTTAGAGACCCAGTACTTC. Protein: CASSLNSGVLETQYF.

The sample holds a few counts of this clonotype. The rearrangement joins TRBV29-1 to TRBJ2-7; 7 nucleotides align to TRBD1. This CDR3 is built from 14 residues. The V gene end was trimmed by 5 bases and the J gene end by 1 base; junction bases not matched to a gene: 8. Germline CDR1 SQVTM, CDR2 ANQGSEA. The CDR3 DNA is TGCAGCGTTTGGACAGGCCGACCATCCTACGAGCAGTACTTC. This translates into CSVWTGRPSYEQYF.

This clonotype showed up many times. CDR3 sequence: CASSLGSSAGELFF. For the CDR3, the DNA is TGCGCCAGCAGCTTGGGGTCTAGCGCCGGGGAGCTGTTTTTT. This chain connects TRBV5-1 to TRBJ2-2; D possibly corresponds to TRBD2 (6 bases). Trimming shortened V by 0 bases and J by 6 bases, and 9 bases separated the two germline ends. The CDR3 consists of 14 residues. Germline V lookup: CDR1 SGHRS, CDR2 YFSETQ.

This clonotype was found a few times. The chain joins TRBV4-2 to TRBJ2-1, with D unclear. Per the germline V gene, CDR1 is LGHNA and CDR2 is YNFKEQ. This CDR3 is 18 amino acids long. With 4 bases removed from V and 4 bases from J, the gap between germline ends came to 23 bases. CDR3: CASSRGYVEPPGYNEQFF. In DNA, the CDR3 is TGTGCCAGCAGCCGCGGCTATGTAGAGCCCCCAGGATACAATGAGCAGTTCTTC.

This clonotype has just a few counts. This chain links TRBV15 with TRBJ2-1, with D hard to call. V was cut by 0 bases and J by 2 bases, with 11 bases left in between. The CDR3 has 16 amino acids. The germline CDR1 and CDR2 sequences are LNHNV and YYDKDF (reference sequence). DNA of the CDR3: TGTGCCACCAGCAGAGATGCTAAGGCTACCTACAATGAGCAGTTCTTC. Its translation is CATSRDAKATYNEQFF.

The rearrangement joins TRBV30 to TRBJ2-7; 8 bases agree with TRBD2. CDR3 length equals 20 residues. The V segment lost 0 bases and the J segment 5 bases; nucleotides outside the gene matches: 24. Germline V gives CDR1 GTSNPN, CDR2 SVGIG (reference sequence). The CDR3, as DNA: TGTGCCTGGAGTGTCCTAACTAGCGGATCCCCTTATGTTATAATCAACGAGCAGTACTTC. It codes for CAWSVLTSGSPYVIINEQYF.

This clonotype has at least ten counts. The chain recombines TRBV20-1 with TRBJ2-1; D not resolved. The CDR3 is 13 residues long. V gave up 6 bases and J gave up 4 bases, with 13 bases separating them. Germline CDR1 and CDR2: DFQATT and SNEGSKA (reference sequence). Here the CDR3 reads CSAQSGFYNEQFF. CDR3 DNA: TGCAGTGCCCAGTCTGGGTTTTACAATGAGCAGTTCTTC.

The gene calls are TRBV14 and TRBJ1-6; D uncertain. Germline V CDR1 and CDR2: SGHDN, FVKESK. With 4 bases removed from V and 0 bases from J, the gap between germline ends came to 10 bases. The CDR3 runs 16 residues. The CDR3, as DNA: TGTGCCAGCAGCCCAAGAGAGAGCTCCTATAATTCACCCCTCCACTTT. Translation gives CASSPRESSYNSPLHF.

The rearrangement links TRBV10-3 to TRBJ2-1, with 9 nucleotides matching TRBD1. V lost 2 bases, J lost 9 bases, and 8 bases stayed unmatched. The germline V gene encodes CDR1 ENHRY and CDR2 SYGVKD. The CDR3 contains 15 residues. The CDR3 DNA reads TGTGCCATCAGTGAGGTACAACAGGGGGCTCTTGAGCAGTTCTTC. Amino acid sequence: CAISEVQQGALEQFF.

This clonotype was seen repeatedly, ten times or more. The chain uses TRBV12-3 or TRBV12-4 and TRBJ1-5; tentatively, D is TRBD1 (5 bases). Trimming removed 1 base at V and 3 bases at J, with 10 bases between. The CDR3 length is 15 residues. The CDR3 sequence is CASSLGGGTNQPQHF. The CDR3 DNA reads TGTGCCAGCAGTTTAGGTGGGGGGACCAATCAGCCCCAGCATTTT.

This clonotype was recorded many times. A read error may account for a junction end that differs from germline. The chain couples TRBV20-1 to TRBJ2-7; D is unresolved. Germline lookup yields CDR1 DFQATT and CDR2 SNEGSKA (reference sequence). CDR3 length equals 10 residues. CDR3 nucleotides: TGCAGTGCTAGAGATTTGGTTGAGAACTTC. This gives the protein CSARDLVENF.

This clonotype was counted at least ten times. This rearrangement joins TRBV29-1 to TRBJ2-7; maybe TRBD1 (6 bases). This CDR3 has 11 amino acids. Trimming pared 4 bases from V and 3 bases from J, leaving 7 bases between. CDR1 and CDR2 (germline): SQVTM, ANQGSEA. The chain's CDR3 is CSVAQGYEQYF. The DNA for the CDR3 is TGCAGCGTTGCACAGGGCTACGAGCAGTACTTC.

Only a few counts were recorded for this clonotype. The V and J genes are TRBV20-1 and TRBJ2-1, with TRBD2 matching over 8 bases. Germline CDR1 and CDR2: DFQATT and SNEGSKA (reference sequence). J gave up 6 bases and V 5 bases, and 9 bases lay outside the gene matches. The CDR3 is 14 residues long. The CDR3 protein is CSAPRTSYGNEQFF. The DNA of the CDR3 is TGCAGTGCTCCCCGGACTAGCTACGGCAATGAGCAGTTCTTC.

This clonotype came up many times. The chain joins TRBV20-1 to TRBJ2-7; D unclear. CDR3 length equals 12 residues. V was shortened by 0 bases and J by 4 bases, with 7 bases between the two germline ends. Germline V gives CDR1 DFQATT, CDR2 SNEGSKA (reference sequence). CDR3 sequence (DNA): TGCAGTGCTAGAGATGCCCCTTACGAGCAGTACTTC. Protein sequence: CSARDAPYEQYF.

The rearrangement links TRBV28 to TRBJ1-5, with TRBD1 identical over 7 bases. The trim removed 2 bases at V and 1 base at J, leaving 2 bases unmatched. This CDR3 is 15 amino acids long. Per the germline V gene, CDR1 is MDHEN and CDR2 is SYDVKM. CDR3 protein: CASSLQGGSNQPQHF. CDR3 nucleotides: TGTGCCAGCAGTTTACAGGGGGGCAGCAATCAGCCCCAGCATTTT.

V gene TRBV29-1 combines with J gene TRBJ2-1, with 13 bases fitting TRBD2. With V trimmed by 6 bases and J by 7 bases, 9 bases remained unmatched. The CDR3 runs to 15 residues. The germline CDR1 and CDR2 sequences are SQVTM and ANQGSEA. CDR3 protein: CSVHTTSGRRNEQFF. The CDR3 nucleotides are TGCAGCGTCCACACGACTAGCGGGAGGAGAAATGAGCAGTTCTTC.

This clonotype was picked up a small number of times. The chain employs TRBV5-8 and TRBJ2-1; TRBD1 matches at 8 bases. The CDR3 sequence is 15 residues long. The V gene's germline CDR1 is SGHTS and CDR2 YDEGEE. J lost 2 bases, V lost 8 bases, and 9 bases had no gene match. The CDR3 coding sequence is TGTGCCAGACCCGGACAGGGTGCCGCCTACAATGAGCAGTTCTTC. This translates into CARPGQGAAYNEQFF.

This clonotype was recorded many times. As DNA, the CDR3 is TGCAGTGCTAGAGTGAGGGGACAGCCTCCCCGCGAGCAGTACTTC. Translated: CSARVRGQPPREQYF. The V gene is TRBV20-1, the J gene TRBJ2-7, with 7 bases lining up with TRBD1. The germline CDR1 and CDR2 sequences are DFQATT and SNEGSKA (reference sequence). CDR3 length: 15 amino acids. Trimming removed 1 base from V and 6 bases from J; junction bases left unmatched: 12.

The chain has TRBV7-2 and TRBJ1-1; weak D call: TRBD1 (6 bases). V was shortened by 4 bases and J by 11 bases, with 17 bases between the two germline ends. Germline CDR1 is SGHTA and CDR2 is FQGNSA. This CDR3 has 13 residues. The DNA for the CDR3 is TGTGCCAGCAGCTCACCGGGGGCCCGATGGGCTTTCTTT. Translated, it gives CASSSPGARWAFF.

This clonotype was seen repeatedly, ten times or more. The chain has TRBV12-3 or TRBV12-4 and TRBJ1-4; no clear D gene. V was shortened by 1 base and J by 10 bases, with 1 base between the two germline ends. The CDR3 is 10 amino acids. The CDR3 bases are TGTGCCAGCAGTTTAGGAAAACTGTTTTTT. Translating it yields CASSLGKLFF.

There are many counts of this clonotype. The chain couples TRBV3-1 to TRBJ2-7; D gene uncertain. This CDR3 has 15 amino acids. The V gene's germline CDR1 is LGHDT and CDR2 YNNKEL (reference sequence). The V gene lost 0 bases and the J gene lost 4 bases, with 13 bases spanning the gap. The CDR3 sequence is CASSQDNRVRYEQYF. The CDR3 bases are TGTGCCAGCAGCCAAGATAATCGAGTAAGGTACGAGCAGTACTTC.

This clonotype was seen repeatedly, ten times or more. The chain has TRBV20-1 and TRBJ2-3, with TRBD1 matching 12 bases. Germline values: CDR1 DFQATT, CDR2 SNEGSKA (reference sequence). This CDR3 region has 15 residues. The V gene end was trimmed by 5 bases and the J gene end by 2 bases; junction bases not matched to a gene: 5. The CDR3 here is CSAGGTGGSTDTQYF. Here the CDR3 DNA reads TGCAGTGCTGGCGGGACAGGGGGCTCCACAGATACGCAGTATTTT.

This clonotype was detected ten times or more. The J gene is TRBJ1-1, the V gene TRBV18; D not resolved. V was shortened by 4 bases and J by 0 bases, with 6 bases between the two germline ends. There are 13 residues in the CDR3. Germline V gene data show CDR1 as KGHSH and CDR2 as LQKENI. The CDR3 protein is CASSRSVNTEAFF. The CDR3 DNA reads TGTGCCAGCTCACGGTCAGTGAACACTGAAGCTTTCTTT.

The chain uses TRBV28 and TRBJ1-6; no clear D gene. Trimming cost V 5 bases and J 9 bases, with 11 bases left between them. CDR1 and CDR2 from the germline V gene are MDHEN and SYDVKM. CDR3 size: 13 residues. Here the CDR3 reads CASSPIRVSPLHF. CDR3 sequence (DNA): TGTGCCAGCAGTCCCATAAGGGTTTCACCCCTCCACTTT.

The chain combines TRBV15 with TRBJ2-7; either TRBD1 or TRBD2 may supply D (5 bases each). This CDR3 contains 14 residues. Germline V gene lookup returns CDR1 LNHNV and CDR2 YYDKDF (reference sequence). V gave up 1 base and J gave up 5 bases, with 12 bases separating them. The DNA for the CDR3 is TGTGCCACCAGCAGAGTGAGGGGCCCCAACGAGCAGTACTTC. Translating gives CATSRVRGPNEQYF.

The rearrangement joins TRBV29-1 to TRBJ2-3; 7 nucleotides line up with TRBD2. Germline V lookup: CDR1 SQVTM, CDR2 ANQGSEA. The CDR3 contains 15 residues. V lost 7 bases to trimming and J lost 4 bases; unmatched junction nucleotides: 14. CDR3 coding DNA: TGCAGCGGCGGAAAACGGGCGGGAGTAGCAGATACGCAGTATTTT. Residues: CSGGKRAGVADTQYF.

This clonotype has just a few counts. This sequence joins TRBV5-5 and TRBJ1-4, with 10 bases that match TRBD1. The germline V gene encodes CDR1 SGHKS and CDR2 YYEKEE (reference sequence). Germline trimming cut 2 bases from V and 8 bases from J; bases unmatched to any gene: 15. CDR3 length: 18 residues. DNA of the CDR3: TGTGCCAGCAGCTTTGGCCGGCTGGGACAGGGGCAGGGCGAAAAACTGTTTTTT. Translating gives CASSFGRLGQGQGEKLFF.

The chain links TRBV5-1 to TRBJ2-1, with TRBD1 identical over 10 bases. There are 14 residues in the CDR3. CDR1 is SGHRS and CDR2 is YFSETQ in the germline V gene. Trimming cost V 4 bases and J 8 bases; bases outside gene matches: 6. The CDR3 region has the DNA TGCGCCAGCAGCACGGGGACAGGGGAGTATGAGCAGTTCTTC. It is translated as CASSTGTGEYEQFF.